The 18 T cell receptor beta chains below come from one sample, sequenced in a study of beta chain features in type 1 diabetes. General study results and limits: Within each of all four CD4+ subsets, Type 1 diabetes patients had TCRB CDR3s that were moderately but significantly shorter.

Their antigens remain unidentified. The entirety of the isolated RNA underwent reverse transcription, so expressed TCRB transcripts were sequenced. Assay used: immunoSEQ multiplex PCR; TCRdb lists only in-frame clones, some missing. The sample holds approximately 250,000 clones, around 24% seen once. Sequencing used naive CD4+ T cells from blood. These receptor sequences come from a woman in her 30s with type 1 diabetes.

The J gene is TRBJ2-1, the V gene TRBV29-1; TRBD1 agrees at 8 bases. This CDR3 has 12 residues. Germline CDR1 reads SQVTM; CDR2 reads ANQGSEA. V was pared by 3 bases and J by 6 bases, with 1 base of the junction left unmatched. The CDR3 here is CSVDTGGNEQFF. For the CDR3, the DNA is TGCAGCGTTGATACAGGGGGCAATGAGCAGTTCTTC.

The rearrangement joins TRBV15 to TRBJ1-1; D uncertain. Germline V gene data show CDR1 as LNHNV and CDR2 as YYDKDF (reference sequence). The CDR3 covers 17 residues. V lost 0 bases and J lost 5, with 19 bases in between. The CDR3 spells CATSRDRGSLGGTEAFF. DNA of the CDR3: TGTGCCACCAGCAGAGATCGCGGCTCCCTAGGTGGGACTGAAGCTTTCTTT.

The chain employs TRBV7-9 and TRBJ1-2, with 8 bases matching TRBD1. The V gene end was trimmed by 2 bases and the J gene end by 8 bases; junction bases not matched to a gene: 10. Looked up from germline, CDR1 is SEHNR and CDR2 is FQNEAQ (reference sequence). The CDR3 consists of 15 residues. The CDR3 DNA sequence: TGTGCCAGCAGCTTACTGCCGGACAGGGATGACGGCTACACCTTC. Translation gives CASSLLPDRDDGYTF. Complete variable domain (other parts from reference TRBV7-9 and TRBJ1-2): DTGVSQNPRHKITKRGQNVTFRCDPISEHNRLYWYRQTLGQGPEFLTYFQNEAQLEKSRLLSDRFSAERPKGSFSTLEIQRTEQGDSAMYLCASSLLPDRDDGYTFGSGTRLTVV.

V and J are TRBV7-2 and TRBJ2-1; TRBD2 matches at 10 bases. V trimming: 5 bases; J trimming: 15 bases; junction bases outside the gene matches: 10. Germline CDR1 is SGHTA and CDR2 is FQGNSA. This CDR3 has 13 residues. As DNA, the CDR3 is TGTGCCAGCAGCCGTACAGCGGGAGGGAACCCGTTCTTC. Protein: CASSRTAGGNPFF.

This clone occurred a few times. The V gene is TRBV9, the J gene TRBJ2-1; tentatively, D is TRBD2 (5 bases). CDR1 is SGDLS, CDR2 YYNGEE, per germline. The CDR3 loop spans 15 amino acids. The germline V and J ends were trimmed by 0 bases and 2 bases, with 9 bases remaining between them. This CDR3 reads CASSVALDAYNEQFF. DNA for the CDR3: TGTGCCAGCAGCGTAGCACTAGATGCCTACAATGAGCAGTTCTTC.

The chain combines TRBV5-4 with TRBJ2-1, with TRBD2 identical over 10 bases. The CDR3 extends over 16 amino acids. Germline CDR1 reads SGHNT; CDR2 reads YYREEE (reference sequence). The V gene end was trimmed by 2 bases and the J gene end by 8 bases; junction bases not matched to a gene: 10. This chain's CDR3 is CASSFRAGGPFDEQFF. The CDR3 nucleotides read TGTGCCAGCAGCTTCCGAGCGGGAGGGCCATTTGATGAGCAGTTCTTC.

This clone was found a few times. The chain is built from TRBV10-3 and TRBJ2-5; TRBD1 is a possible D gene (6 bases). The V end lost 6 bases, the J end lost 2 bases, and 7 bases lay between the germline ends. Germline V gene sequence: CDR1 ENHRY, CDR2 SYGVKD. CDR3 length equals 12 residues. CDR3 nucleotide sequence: TGTGCCATCAGGGACAGACAAGAGACCCAGTACTTC. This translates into CAIRDRQETQYF.

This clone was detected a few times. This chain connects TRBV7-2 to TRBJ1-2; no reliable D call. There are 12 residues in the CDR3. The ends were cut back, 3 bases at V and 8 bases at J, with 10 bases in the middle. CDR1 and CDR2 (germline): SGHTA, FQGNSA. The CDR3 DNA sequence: TGTGCCAGCAGCTTTAGAGGTCGGGGCTACACCTTC. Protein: CASSFRGRGYTF. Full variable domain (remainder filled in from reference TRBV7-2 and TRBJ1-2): GAGVSQSPSNKVTEKGKDVELRCDPISGHTALYWYRQSLGQGLEFLIYFQGNSAPDKSGLPSDRFSAERTGGSVSTLTIQRTQQEDSAVYLCASSFRGRGYTFGSGTRLTVV.

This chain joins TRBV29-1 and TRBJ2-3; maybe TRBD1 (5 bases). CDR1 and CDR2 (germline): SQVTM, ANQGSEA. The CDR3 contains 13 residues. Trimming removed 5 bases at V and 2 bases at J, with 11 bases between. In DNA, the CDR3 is TGCAGCGTTCCCCCACAGGTCACAGATACGCAGTATTTT. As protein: CSVPPQVTDTQYF.

The CDR3 coding sequence is TGCAGCGTTGTTCTATATGAAAAACTGTTTTTT. Its protein is CSVVLYEKLFF. The chain is built from TRBV29-1 and TRBJ1-4; no firm D call. Germline V lookup: CDR1 SQVTM, CDR2 ANQGSEA. V lost 4 bases, J lost 6 bases, and 6 bases lay in between. CDR3 length: 11 amino acids.

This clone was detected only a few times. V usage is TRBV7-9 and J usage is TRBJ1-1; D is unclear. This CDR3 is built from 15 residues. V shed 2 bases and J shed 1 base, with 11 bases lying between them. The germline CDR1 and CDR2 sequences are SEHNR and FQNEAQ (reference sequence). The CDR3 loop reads CASSLRRQKNTEAFF. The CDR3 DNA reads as TGTGCCAGCAGCTTAAGGCGGCAGAAGAACACTGAAGCTTTCTTT. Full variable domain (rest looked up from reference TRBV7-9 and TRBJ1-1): DTGVSQNPRHKITKRGQNVTFRCDPISEHNRLYWYRQTLGQGPEFLTYFQNEAQLEKSRLLSDRFSAERPKGSFSTLEIQRTEQGDSAMYLCASSLRRQKNTEAFFGQGTRLTVV.

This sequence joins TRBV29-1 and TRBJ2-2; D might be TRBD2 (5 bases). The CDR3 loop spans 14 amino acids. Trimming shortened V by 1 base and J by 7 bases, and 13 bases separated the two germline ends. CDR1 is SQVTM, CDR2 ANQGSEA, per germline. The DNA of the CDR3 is TGCAGCGTTGAAGGGCCAGCGGAGTACGGGGAGCTGTTTTTT. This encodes CSVEGPAEYGELFF.

The CDR3 sequence: CASSWTRGPPYGYTF. The DNA of the CDR3 is TGTGCCAGCAGCTGGACCAGGGGTCCTCCCTATGGCTACACCTTC. The gene calls are TRBV21-1 and TRBJ1-2; the DNA was not compared with TRBD1, the D call given in the table. TRBV21-1 is flagged as a pseudogene. The CDR3 loop spans 15 amino acids.

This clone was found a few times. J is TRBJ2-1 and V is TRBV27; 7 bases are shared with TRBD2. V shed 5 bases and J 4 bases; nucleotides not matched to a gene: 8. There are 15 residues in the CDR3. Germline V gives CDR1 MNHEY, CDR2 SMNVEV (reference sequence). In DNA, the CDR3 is TGTGCCAGCAGTCCCAGCGGGGTGGGGTACAATGAGCAGTTCTTC. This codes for CASSPSGVGYNEQFF.

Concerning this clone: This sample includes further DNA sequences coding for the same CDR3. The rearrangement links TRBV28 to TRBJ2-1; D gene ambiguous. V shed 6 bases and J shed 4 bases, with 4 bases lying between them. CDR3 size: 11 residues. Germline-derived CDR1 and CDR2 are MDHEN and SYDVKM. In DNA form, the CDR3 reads TGTGCCAGCAGCCCTTACAATGAGCAGTTCTTC. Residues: CASSPYNEQFF. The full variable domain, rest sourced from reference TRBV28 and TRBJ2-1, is DVKVTQSSRYLVKRTGEKVFLECVQDMDHENMFWYRQDPGLGLRLIYFSYDVKMKEKGDIPEGYSVSREKKERFSLILESASTNQTSMYLCASSPYNEQFFGPGTRLTVL.

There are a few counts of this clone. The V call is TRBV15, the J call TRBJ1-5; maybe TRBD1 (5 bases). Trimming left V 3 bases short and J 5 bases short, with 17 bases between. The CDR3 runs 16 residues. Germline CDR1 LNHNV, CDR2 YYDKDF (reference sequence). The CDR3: CATSRSLGTSDQPQHF. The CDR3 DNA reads TGTGCCACCAGCAGGAGCCTAGGGACTTCAGATCAGCCCCAGCATTTT.

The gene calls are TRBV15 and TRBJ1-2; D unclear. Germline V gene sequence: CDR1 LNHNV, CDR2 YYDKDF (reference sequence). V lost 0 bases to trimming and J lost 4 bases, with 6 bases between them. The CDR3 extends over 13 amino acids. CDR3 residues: CATSRDKSYGYTF. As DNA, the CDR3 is TGTGCCACCAGCAGAGATAAGAGCTATGGCTACACCTTC.

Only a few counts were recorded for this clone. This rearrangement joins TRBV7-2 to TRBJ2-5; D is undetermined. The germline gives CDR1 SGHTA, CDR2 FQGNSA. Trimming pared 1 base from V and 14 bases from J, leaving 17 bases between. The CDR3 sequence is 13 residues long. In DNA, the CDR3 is TGTGCCAGCAGCTTAGGAGATTGGGCCCAGCCCTACTTC. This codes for CASSLGDWAQPYF.